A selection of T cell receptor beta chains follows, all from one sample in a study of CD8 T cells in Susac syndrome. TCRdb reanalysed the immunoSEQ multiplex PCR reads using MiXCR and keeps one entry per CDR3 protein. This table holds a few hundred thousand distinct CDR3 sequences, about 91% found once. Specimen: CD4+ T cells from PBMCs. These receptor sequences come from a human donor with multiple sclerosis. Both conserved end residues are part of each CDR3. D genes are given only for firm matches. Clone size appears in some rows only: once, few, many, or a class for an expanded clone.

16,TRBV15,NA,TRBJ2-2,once,TGTGCCACCAGCCCTGGGGGTTCGGGGAACACCGGGGAGCTGTTTTTT,CATSPGGSGNTGELFF
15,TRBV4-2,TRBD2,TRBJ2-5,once,TGTGCCAGCAGCCAGGGACTAGCGCGGAACGAGACCCAGTACTTC,CASSQGLARNETQYF
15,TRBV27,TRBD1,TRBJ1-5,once,TGTGCCAGCAGTCCACGGGACAGCCGGAGGGAGCCCCAGCATTTT,CASSPRDSRREPQHF
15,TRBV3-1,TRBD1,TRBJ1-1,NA,TGTGCCAGCAGCCAAAGTGGGACAGGGGGAACTGAAGCTTTCTTT,CASSQSGTGGTEAFF
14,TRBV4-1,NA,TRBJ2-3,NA,TGCGCCAGCAGCGAGCCGACTCGCACAGATACGCAGTATTTT,CASSEPTRTDTQYF
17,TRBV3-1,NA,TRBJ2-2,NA,TGTGCCAGCAGCCAAGTTATTAACGGAGAGAACACCGGGGAGCTGTTTTTT,CASSQVINGENTGELFF
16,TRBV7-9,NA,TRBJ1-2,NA,TGTGCCAGCAGCTCCAGAGGGTGGGGACGAGACTATGGCTACACCTTC,CASSSRGWGRDYGYTF
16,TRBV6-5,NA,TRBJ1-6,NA,TGTGCCAGCAGTTCCGGGGGGGATTTATCTAATTCACCCCTCCACTTT,CASSSGGDLSNSPLHF
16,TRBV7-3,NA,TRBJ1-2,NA,TGTGCCAGCAGCCCCACCCCCCCTCGGGGGGCAGGCGGCTACACCTTC,CASSPTPPRGAGGYTF
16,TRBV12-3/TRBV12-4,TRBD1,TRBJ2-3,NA,TGTGCCAGCAGTATACAGGGGGCAGTAGTATTTCATACGCAGTATTTT,CASSIQGAVVFHTQYF
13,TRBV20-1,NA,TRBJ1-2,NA,TGCAGTGCTACGAGGGACGCTGGGTATGGCTACACCTTC,CSATRDAGYGYTF
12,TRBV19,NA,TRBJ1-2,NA,TGTGCCAGTAGTGCACGGGGCCGCGGCTACACCTTC,CASSARGRGYTF
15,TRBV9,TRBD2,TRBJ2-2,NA,TGTGCCAGCAGCCCCCGCCGGGAGGACACCGGGGAGCTGTTTTTT,CASSPRREDTGELFF
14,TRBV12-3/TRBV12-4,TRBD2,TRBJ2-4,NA,TGTGCCAGCAGCGCTAGCGGGAGGGTAAACATTCAGTACTTC,CASSASGRVNIQYF
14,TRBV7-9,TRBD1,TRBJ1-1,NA,TGTGCCAGCAGCTACCCGACAGGGAGGACTGAAGCTTTCTTT,CASSYPTGRTEAFF
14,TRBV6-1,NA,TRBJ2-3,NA,TGTGCCAGCAGACAACAGCGGGGCACAGATACGCAGTATTTT,CASRQQRGTDTQYF
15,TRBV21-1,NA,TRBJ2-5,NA,TGTGCCAGCGCCACAGGACAGGCCGTACAAGAGACCCAGTACTTC,CASATGQAVQETQYF
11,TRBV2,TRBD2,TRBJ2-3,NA,TGTGCCAGCAGGGGGAGGGGTACGCAGTATTTT,CASRGRGTQYF
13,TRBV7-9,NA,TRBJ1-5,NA,TGTGCCAGCAGCTATGAGGGAGGTCAGCCCCAGCATTTT,CASSYEGGQPQHF
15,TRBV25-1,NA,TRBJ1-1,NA,TGTGCCAGCAGTGGGGACCTCGCTGTGGGGACTGAAGCTTTCTTT,CASSGDLAVGTEAFF
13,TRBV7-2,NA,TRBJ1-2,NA,TGTGCCAGCAGCCCACAGGGTTACTATGGCTACACCTTC,CASSPQGYYGYTF
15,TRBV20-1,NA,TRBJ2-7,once,TGCAGTGCTAGAGACCGCAGGAGTAACCTCTACGAGCAGTACTTC,CSARDRRSNLYEQYF
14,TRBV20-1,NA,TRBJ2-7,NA,TGCAGTGCTACGTTTTCCACGTCGAACTACGAGCAGTACTTC,CSATFSTSNYEQYF
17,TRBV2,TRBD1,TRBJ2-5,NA,TGTGCCAGCAGTACACGGACAGGACGGTGGTACCAAGAGACCCAGTACTTC,CASSTRTGRWYQETQYF
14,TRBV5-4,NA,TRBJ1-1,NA,TGTGCCAGCAGCTGGGGGGGGGTGAACACTGAAGCTTTCTTT,CASSWGGVNTEAFF
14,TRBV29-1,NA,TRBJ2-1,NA,TGCAGCGTGCGCGACAGGAGCTCCTACAATGAGCAGTTCTTC,CSVRDRSSYNEQFF
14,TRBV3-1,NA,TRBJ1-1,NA,TGTGCCAGCAGCCAAGTTACCGCCGGGTCTGAAGCTTTCTTT,CASSQVTAGSEAFF
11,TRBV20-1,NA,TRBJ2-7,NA,TGCAGTGCTATACGGGGGTACGAGCAGTACTTC,CSAIRGYEQYF
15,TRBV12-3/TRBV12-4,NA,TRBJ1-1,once,TGTGCCAGCAGTTTAAGGGGAGGGGTTACAGAGGAAGCTTTCTTT,CASSLRGGVTEEAFF
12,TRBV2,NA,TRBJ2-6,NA,TGTGCCAGCCTCTGGGTAACCAACGTCCTGACTTTC,CASLWVTNVLTF
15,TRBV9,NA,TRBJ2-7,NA,TGTGCCAGCAGCGTAGAGAGCCGCGGCCCCTACGAGCAGTACTTC,CASSVESRGPYEQYF
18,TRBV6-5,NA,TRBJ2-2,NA,TGTGCCAGCAGTTTTCGGTCTAGAGGACCCGGGTACACCGGGGAGCTGTTTTTT,CASSFRSRGPGYTGELFF
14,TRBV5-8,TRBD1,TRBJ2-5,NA,TGTGCCAGCAGCTTGGAGGGGACAGGGGAGACCCAGTACTTC,CASSLEGTGETQYF
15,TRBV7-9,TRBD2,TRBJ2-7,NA,TGTGCCAGCAGCCCCCGGGGAGCGGGGGAATACGAGCAGTACTTC,CASSPRGAGEYEQYF
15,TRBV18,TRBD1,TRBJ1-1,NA,TGTGCCAGCTCCGGAACAGGGGCTACGAACACTGAAGCTTTCTTT,CASSGTGATNTEAFF
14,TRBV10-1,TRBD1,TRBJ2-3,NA,TGCGCCAGCAGCCGGGACAGTCCCACAGATACGCAGTATTTT,CASSRDSPTDTQYF
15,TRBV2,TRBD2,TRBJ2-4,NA,TGTGCCAGCCAAACTAGCGGGGGGGCCGAAAACATTCAGTACTTC,CASQTSGGAENIQYF
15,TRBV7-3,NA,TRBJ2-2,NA,TGTGCCAGCAGCCCCACGAGCGGCATGGGCGGGGAGCTGTTTTTT,CASSPTSGMGGELFF
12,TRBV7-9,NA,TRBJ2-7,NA,TGTGCCAGCAGCCTACAGGGTCACGAGCAGTACTTC,CASSLQGHEQYF
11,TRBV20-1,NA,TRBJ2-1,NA,TGCAGTGCGGCGGGTTACAATGAGCAGTTCTTC,CSAAGYNEQFF
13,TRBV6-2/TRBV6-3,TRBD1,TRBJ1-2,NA,TGTGCCAGCAGTTTGGTCTACGGAACAGGGGAGACCTTC,CASSLVYGTGETF
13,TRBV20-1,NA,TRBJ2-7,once,TGCAGTGCTAGAGTAGGCGGATCCTACGAGCAGTACTTC,CSARVGGSYEQYF